This T cell receptor (beta chain) was identified during a study of CD8 T cells in acute hepatitis C reinfection (dated by TCRdb to the early 2020s). Context from the whole study: This study examined the TCRbeta repertoire of CD8+ T cells that recognize the HCV NS3-1073 epitope, both during acute infection and after viral clearance. A few spontaneous resolvers contributed paired acute and follow-up samples. Overall study results and their limits: Roughly 13 public clonotypes were identified irrespective of outcome, and one of the public clonotypes used V04-02/J02-02. No follow-up repertoires were available for chronically infected subjects, since NS3-1073 specific cells were too rare to be sorted. TRBV04 and TRBV06 gene families were preferentially used in all groups, and this usage was not explained by overrepresentation in the naive pool. Because bulk sequencing covered only the TCRbeta chain, the alphabeta pairing of public clonotypes could not be determined. Few CDR3 sequences were shared with other epitopes, and differences in sequencing approaches may have limited exact matching. NS3-1073 specific repertoires were highly diverse, with no significant diversity differences between acute resolver, follow-up resolver and acute chronic samples.

The meaning of the sample's time point label: naive CD8 control sorted from an acute-time-point sample. Enrolled in the Montreal Hepatitis C Cohort (HEPCO) in Canada, the donors were people who inject drugs, and these donors were followed every 3 months. Acute primary HCV infection was defined as a positive HCV RNA or antibody test after a negative test within the previous 24 weeks. Surface staining used CD3, CD8 and CD45RO antibodies, with an aqua fixable dye to exclude dead cells. Under 10 spontaneous resolvers, defined by HCV RNA clearance within 24 weeks, were included in the cohort. From thawed, previously cryostored peripheral blood mononuclear cells, CD8+ T cells were purified through negative selection performed by means of the MACS CD8+ T cell Isolation Kit. Cells were sorted on a BD FACSAria II cell sorter. Regarding this clone: Its target antigen remains unknown. Per-base quality was not reported, and no clone a single base away is much larger than it.

Per the germline V gene (reference sequence), LNHNV is the CDR1 and YYDKDF is the CDR2. The CDR3, from cysteine to phenylalanine, totals 16 residues. The DNA shown is the 48-base CDR3, in frame from base 1. Clipping removes 1 base from V and 2 bases from J, with 7 as the unmatched junction base count. Genomic DNA was extracted from FACS-sorted cells, and TCRbeta chain sequencing was performed through the commercial immunoSEQ service. The paper's processing steps were these. ImmunoSEQ Analyzer software v3.0 and R v3.5.1 were used to analyze the repertoire data. Only productive rearrangements were analyzed, because any sequences with stop codons or out-of-frame rearrangements were filtered out. Simpson diversity, Shannon entropy, CDR3 length and nucleotide addition metrics were obtained from the sequencing provider. Clonotypes were grouped by frequency into dominant, sub-dominant, low or lowest abundance categories, and clonotypes below 0.1% were left out of most analyses. A CDR3 amino acid clonotype was called public if the clonotype appeared in at least two subjects at a cumulative frequency of at least 0.5%. As stored in TCRdb, this immuneACCESS dataset retains in-frame rearrangements with V and J assigned. A fraction of the clones does not appear; measured against another copy, unresolved V genes explain less than half of the discrepancy, and the remainder lacks a known reason. V, J and clone size were drawn from that table, and D and trimming were deduced from the DNA. This sample gives about 40,000 clones in total; approximately 83% of them show up just once. The ten largest clones represent approximately 9.9% of the sample.

Sequencing input: naive CD8+ T cells from PBMCs. What the cell subset or site label conveys for this sample: sorted total naive CD45RO-negative CD8+ T cells. This receptor was taken from a woman aged 18-35 years who spontaneously cleared hepatitis C infection. The rearrangement joined TRBV15 to TRBJ2-5, and TRBD1 aligns with 7 junction nucleotides. The CDR3 has the sequence CATSRVKGALQETQYF. At the DNA level, the sequence is TGTGCCACCAGCAGAGTTAAGGGGGCCTTACAAGAGACCCAGTACTTC.